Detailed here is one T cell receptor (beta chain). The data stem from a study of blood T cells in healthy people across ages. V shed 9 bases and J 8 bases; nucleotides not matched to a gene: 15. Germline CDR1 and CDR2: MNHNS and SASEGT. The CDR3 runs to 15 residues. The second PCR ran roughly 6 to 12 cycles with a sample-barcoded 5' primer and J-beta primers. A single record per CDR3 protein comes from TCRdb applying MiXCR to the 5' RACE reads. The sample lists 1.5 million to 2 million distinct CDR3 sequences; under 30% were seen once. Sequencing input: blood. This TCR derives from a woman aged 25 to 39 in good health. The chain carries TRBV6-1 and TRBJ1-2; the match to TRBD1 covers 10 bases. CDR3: CASMRRQGARGGYTF. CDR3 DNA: TGTGCCAGTATGAGAAGACAGGGGGCTCGAGGAGGCTACACCTTC.